Described below is a single TCR beta chain sequence and its context. Antigen specificity is unknown. The data stem from a study of cytomegalovirus exposure and HLA in healthy donors. The CDR3 has 19 residues. The V end was cut by 4 bases, the J end by 3 bases, with 26 bases between. Germline loops: CDR1 SGHDT, CDR2 YYEEEE. Researchers ran the PCR with 60 Vbeta and 13 Jbeta primers. Libraries were prepared by immunoSEQ multiplex PCR; TCRdb keeps only in-frame clonotypes and omits some of them. The top ten clones hold under 6% of a sample with under 200,000 clones, approximately 80% of them seen once. Overall study results and limits: Donors were assumed by presence/absence analyses to have roughly uniform sequencing depth.

The chain recombines TRBV5-6 with TRBJ2-1, with TRBD2 as a possible D gene (6 bases). Sequenced sample: PBMCs. This TCR derives from a woman between 50 and 59 years old in good health and CMV-seropositive. CDR3 loop: CASSPPPGRATRGYNEQFF. The CDR3, as DNA: TGTGCCAGCAGCCCACCACCCGGGCGGGCTACGCGGGGCTACAATGAGCAGTTCTTC.